A selection of T cell receptor beta chains follows, all from one sample in a study of T cell responses to AZD1222 COVID-19 vaccine. Profiling relied on immunoSEQ multiplex PCR, and the TCRdb table lists in-frame clones only, not all of them. The data contain about 97,000 clones, roughly 90% of them seen just once; the ten biggest clones take up roughly 3%. The sample consisted of peripheral blood, taken on day 0 of AZD1222 vaccination. The receptors shown here come from an adult in good health. The CDR3 runs from the conserved cysteine through the conserved F or W. Some rows have no size entry. The others give once, few or many, or a class for an expanded clone.

TRBJ1-5,TRBV5-8,NA,CASSLRDWQNQPQHF
TRBJ2-7,TRBV7-2,NA,CASSQFGLAGGEQYF
TRBJ2-5,TRBV6-5,NA,CASSRLAGVQETQYF
TRBJ1-1,TRBV4-1,once,CASSRGDMNTEAFF
TRBJ2-1,TRBV4-1,NA,CASSPGQGNEQFF
TRBJ2-5,TRBV30,once,CAWSPLAGGRETQYF
TRBJ1-1,TRBV19,NA,CASSSASGRGNTEAFF
TRBJ1-1,TRBV12-3/TRBV12-4,NA,CASKRQLNTEAFF
TRBJ2-3,TRBV11-2,NA,CASSLAPGGTDTQYF
TRBJ2-1,TRBV5-4,once,CASSPPKGQGRDEQFF
TRBJ2-1,TRBV20-1,NA,CSAPVANEQFF
TRBJ1-6,TRBV28,NA,CASSFFAGSYNSPLHF
TRBJ1-4,TRBV2,NA,CASGGRRDWREKLFF
TRBJ1-1,TRBV3-1/TRBV3-2,NA,CASSRYGSSTEAFF
TRBJ1-2,TRBV19,once,CAARDRGTDGYTF
TRBJ2-1,TRBV2,NA,CASGRTSGGAEQFF
TRBJ1-4,TRBV14,NA,CASSQDTQSNSPNEKLFF
TRBJ2-7,TRBV5-8,NA,CASRYADRSSYEQYF
TRBJ2-1,TRBV14,NA,CASRFTGRGDEQFF
TRBJ2-7,TRBV4-1,NA,CASSLAGGSYEQYF
TRBJ1-5,TRBV6-2/TRBV6-3,NA,CASSQVSLGGNQPQHF
TRBJ1-5,TRBV28,NA,CASSTGQWGNQPQHF